The sequence of this T cell receptor beta chain was determined in a study of T cell responses to AZD1222 COVID-19 vaccine. Per germline, CDR1 GTSNPN and CDR2 SVGIG (reference sequence). There are 12 residues in the CDR3. Trimming took off 3 bases at V and 5 bases at J, with 10 bases between the two ends. Study results and limitations: A reported finding is that nearly half of spike-specific TCRs target unmutated variant regions.

Some clones are missing from TCRdb's copy, which holds only in-frame ones; the method was immunoSEQ multiplex PCR. The sample records roughly 120,000 clones, roughly 85% being singletons. This clone has a handful of counts. Its antigen is currently unknown. The starting material was peripheral blood, obtained on day 0 of MenACWY control vaccination. This receptor was obtained from an adult in good health. The J gene is TRBJ1-2, the V gene TRBV30, with D hard to call. The CDR3 is CAWRAGKYGYTF. The CDR3 DNA is TGTGCCTGGAGGGCGGGAAAGTATGGCTACACCTTC.